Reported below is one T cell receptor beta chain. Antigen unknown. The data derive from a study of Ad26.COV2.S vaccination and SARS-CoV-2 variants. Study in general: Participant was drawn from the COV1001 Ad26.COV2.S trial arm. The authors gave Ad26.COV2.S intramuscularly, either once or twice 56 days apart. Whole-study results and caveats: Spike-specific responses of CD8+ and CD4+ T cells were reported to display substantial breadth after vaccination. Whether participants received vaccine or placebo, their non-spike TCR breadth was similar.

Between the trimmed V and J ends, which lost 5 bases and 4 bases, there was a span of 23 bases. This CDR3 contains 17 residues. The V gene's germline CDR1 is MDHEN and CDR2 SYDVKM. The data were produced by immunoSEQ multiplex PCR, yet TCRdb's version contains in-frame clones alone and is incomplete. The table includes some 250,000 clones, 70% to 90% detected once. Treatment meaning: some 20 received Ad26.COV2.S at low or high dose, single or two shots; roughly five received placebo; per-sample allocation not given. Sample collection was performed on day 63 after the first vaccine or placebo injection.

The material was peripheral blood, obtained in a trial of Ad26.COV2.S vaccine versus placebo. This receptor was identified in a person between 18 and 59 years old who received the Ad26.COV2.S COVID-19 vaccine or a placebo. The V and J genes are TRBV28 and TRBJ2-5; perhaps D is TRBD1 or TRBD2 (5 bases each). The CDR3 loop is CASSPQGRGGPAETQYF. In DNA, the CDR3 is TGTGCCAGCAGTCCCCAGGGCCGCGGCGGGCCCGCAGAGACCCAGTACTTC. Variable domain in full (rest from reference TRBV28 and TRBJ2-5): DVKVTQSSRYLVKRTGEKVFLECVQDMDHENMFWYRQDPGLGLRLIYFSYDVKMKEKGDIPEGYSVSREKKERFSLILESASTNQTSMYLCASSPQGRGGPAETQYFGPGTRLLVL.